This entry features one TCR beta chain sequence. The antigen remains undetermined. This entry comes from a study of T-cell reconstitution after alpha-beta-depleted transplantation in children. Notes on the study in general: Where some patients showed high TCRbeta diversity at day 60, it came from recipient T cells and thymic progenitors that had survived. A year had passed since transplant, and T-cell counts and diversity by then came mostly from newly produced T cells. The study reportedly traced alpha-beta T cells about two months after transplant to several hundred expanded graft clones.

The CDR3 covers 15 residues. CDR1 is SGHAT and CDR2 is FQNNGV in the germline V gene. V was clipped by 0 bases and J by 5 bases; unmatched bases: 5. The TCRbeta library was prepared with unique molecular identifiers. In TCRdb, the PCR reads were re-called with MiXCR into one record per CDR3 protein. Of fewer than 750,000 distinct CDR3 sequences in the sample, 25% to 30% were seen once. The TCR sequence derives from a boy under two years old with Wiskott-Aldrich syndrome, due to receive a stem cell transplant. The chain joins TRBV11-2 to TRBJ2-5; 8 nucleotides agree with TRBD2. The sequencing used PBMCs, collected before TCRalphabeta/CD19-depleted stem cell transplant. CDR3 in amino acids: CASSLETAGGETQYF. Written as DNA, the CDR3 is TGTGCCAGCAGCTTAGAAACGGCGGGAGGTGAGACCCAGTACTTC.